Following are 17 T cell receptor beta chains from one sample sequenced in a study of cytomegalovirus exposure and HLA in healthy donors. In the PCR, 60 Vbeta and 13 Jbeta primers were used. The data were produced by immunoSEQ multiplex PCR, yet TCRdb's version contains in-frame clones alone and is incomplete. Its clone listing holds 150,000 or so clones. The sequenced sample consisted of PBMCs. The receptors shown here come from a woman in her fifties or sixties in good health and CMV-seronegative.

This chain joins TRBV6-1 and TRBJ2-7, with D uncertain. V lost 7 bases to trimming and J lost 0 bases, with 16 bases between them. This CDR3 has 15 residues. Germline-derived CDR1 and CDR2 are MNHNS and SASEGT. This CDR3 is CASKRDVPGSYEQYF. DNA of the CDR3: TGTGCCAGCAAACGAGATGTTCCGGGCTCCTACGAGCAGTACTTC.

The CDR3 DNA reads as TGTGCCAGCACCGTAACAGGGGCTCGCGGTGAAAAACTGTTTTTT. Residues: CASTVTGARGEKLFF. This chain uses TRBV6-5 with TRBJ1-4; 7 bases are a match to TRBD1. CDR1 is MNHEY and CDR2 is SVGAGI in the germline V gene. With 7 bases clipped from V and 7 bases from J, the junction kept 12 bases outside the gene matches. The CDR3 has 15 residues.

The chain combines TRBV2 with TRBJ1-4, with 8 bases lining up with TRBD1. Trimming removed 6 bases from V and 8 bases from J; junction bases left unmatched: 8. CDR1 and CDR2 (germline): SNHLY, FYNNEI. The CDR3 runs 14 residues. In DNA, the CDR3 is TGTGCCAGCAGGGGAGGGACAGGCAGGGAAAAACTGTTTTTT. It codes for CASRGGTGREKLFF.

This sequence joins TRBV5-1 and TRBJ2-5; D unresolved. Trimming removed 4 bases from V and 0 bases from J, with 4 bases in between. Germline CDR1 SGHRS, CDR2 YFSETQ. The CDR3 is made up of 12 amino acids. CDR3: CASSPDQETQYF. The CDR3 coding sequence is TGCGCCAGCAGCCCTGACCAAGAGACCCAGTACTTC.

The rearrangement links TRBV6-1 to TRBJ1-5; 7 nucleotides align to TRBD1. CDR1 is MNHNS and CDR2 is SASEGT in the germline V gene. CDR3 size: 19 residues. V was clipped by 2 bases and J by 0 bases; unmatched bases: 13. CDR3 DNA sequence: TGTGCCAGCAGTGAATTGAACAGGGGAGTGGGGCATAGCAATCAGCCCCAGCATTTT. It encodes CASSELNRGVGHSNQPQHF.

The chain employs TRBV7-9 and TRBJ2-5, with D unclear. This CDR3 is 13 amino acids long. Germline CDR1 is SEHNR and CDR2 is FQNEAQ (reference sequence). Trimming left V 3 bases short and J 2 bases short, with 7 bases between. The CDR3: CASSLTRQETQYF. The CDR3 DNA reads as TGTGCCAGCAGCTTGACACGTCAAGAGACCCAGTACTTC. Full variable domain (outside the CDR3, taken from reference TRBV7-9 and TRBJ2-5): DTGVSQNPRHKITKRGQNVTFRCDPISEHNRLYWYRQTLGQGPEFLTYFQNEAQLEKSRLLSDRFSAERPKGSFSTLEIQRTEQGDSAMYLCASSLTRQETQYFGPGTRLLVL.

The gene calls are TRBV6-4 and TRBJ2-2; D is perhaps TRBD2 (6 bases). There are 16 residues in the CDR3. Germline loops: CDR1 MRHNA, CDR2 SNTAGT. Trimming stripped 0 bases from V and 6 bases from J, with 14 bases between. The CDR3 spells CASSDSNRGYPGELFF. CDR3 coding DNA: TGTGCCAGCAGTGACTCGAACCGGGGGTACCCCGGGGAGCTGTTTTTT.

The chain combines TRBV4-3 with TRBJ2-3; possibly TRBD2 for D (6 bases). Germline CDR1 and CDR2: LGHNA and YSLEER. Deletions cut 1 base from V and 2 bases from J, with 28 bases between. This CDR3 is built from 21 residues. CDR3 in amino acids: CASSQAILASDIPTPTDTQYF. Written as DNA, the CDR3 is TGCGCCAGCAGCCAAGCAATCCTCGCTAGCGACATTCCTACACCCACAGATACGCAGTATTTT.

The chain combines TRBV5-4 with TRBJ2-5, with a tentative D call TRBD2 (6 bases). V lost 4 bases, J lost 0 bases, and 19 bases lay in between. The CDR3 has 17 residues. CDR1 and CDR2 from the germline V gene are SGHNT and YYREEE (reference sequence). The CDR3, as DNA: TGTGCCAGCAGCCCGGGCGGGGCGGCCACGTACCAAGAGACCCAGTACTTC. Amino acid sequence: CASSPGGAATYQETQYF.

The chain couples TRBV6-5 to TRBJ1-2; 10 bases align to TRBD1. With V trimmed by 5 bases and J by 8 bases, 8 bases remained unmatched. Germline V gives CDR1 MNHEY, CDR2 SVGAGI. CDR3 length: 14 amino acids. The CDR3 sequence is CASSPWDRGDGYTF. CDR3 sequence (DNA): TGTGCCAGCAGTCCCTGGGACAGGGGAGACGGCTACACCTTC.

The J gene is TRBJ1-5, the V gene TRBV19, with 10 nucleotides matching TRBD1. The V segment lost 4 bases and the J segment 2 bases; nucleotides outside the gene matches: 8. CDR1 and CDR2 from the germline V gene are LNHDA and SQIVND (reference sequence). This CDR3 has 17 residues. CDR3 in DNA: TGTGCCAGTAGTACTCCCGGGACAGGGGTCGGCAATCAGCCCCAGCATTTT. As protein: CASSTPGTGVGNQPQHF.

The chain recombines TRBV27 with TRBJ1-1; 7 bases line up with TRBD1. CDR1 is MNHEY, CDR2 SMNVEV, per germline (reference sequence). The CDR3 contains 12 residues. V shed 3 bases, J shed 7 bases, and the junction held 2 bases outside the gene matches. The CDR3 is CASSFQGGEAFF. DNA for the CDR3: TGTGCCAGCAGTTTTCAGGGGGGTGAAGCTTTCTTT.

The chain has TRBV5-8 and TRBJ2-7; 7 bases fit TRBD1. CDR3 length equals 14 residues. Per germline, CDR1 SGHTS and CDR2 YDEGEE. J lost 3 bases, V lost 0 bases, and 3 bases had no gene match. The CDR3 region has the DNA TGTGCCAGCAGCTTGGGACAGGGTTTCTACGAGCAGTACTTC. Amino acid sequence: CASSLGQGFYEQYF.

J is TRBJ2-2 and V is TRBV5-1; 8 bases fit TRBD1. CDR1 and CDR2 (germline): SGHRS, YFSETQ. J was trimmed by 4 bases and V by 4 bases; bases with no gene match: 6. CDR3 size: 15 residues. The CDR3 loop reads CASSPDRAGTGELFF. In DNA form, the CDR3 reads TGCGCCAGCAGCCCGGACAGGGCTGGCACCGGGGAGCTGTTTTTT.

The chain is built from TRBV7-6 and TRBJ2-3; D is unresolved. The germline V gene has CDR1 SGHVS and CDR2 FNYEAQ. V lost 5 bases, J lost 3 bases, and 9 bases lay in between. This CDR3 is 13 amino acids long. This CDR3 is CASSLLRTDTQYF. The CDR3 coding sequence is TGTGCCAGCAGCCTTTTACGGACAGATACGCAGTATTTT.

The rearrangement links TRBV10-3 to TRBJ1-5; 9 bases agree with TRBD1. Trimming removed 11 bases from V and 5 bases from J; junction bases left unmatched: 7. The germline V gene encodes CDR1 ENHRY and CDR2 SYGVKD. This CDR3 comprises 13 residues. DNA for the CDR3: TGTGCCGTACGGGACAGGGCAGATCAGCCCCAGCATTTT. Translating it yields CAVRDRADQPQHF.

The V gene is TRBV10-2, the J gene TRBJ2-1; D may be TRBD2 (6 bases). Germline V gene data show CDR1 as WSHSY and CDR2 as SAAADI. The CDR3 contains 15 residues. The V gene lost 10 bases and the J gene lost 2 bases, with 18 bases spanning the gap. For the CDR3, the DNA is TGCGCCACGGGGAGGAACCGCTTCGCCTACAATGAGCAGTTCTTC. Amino acids: CATGRNRFAYNEQFF.